A single T cell receptor (beta chain) is shown here with its context. This clonotype was detected a few times. No cognate antigen has been identified for it. The sample holds no much larger clone one base away, and base qualities are not on file. V is reduced by 5 bases and J by 0 bases, leaving a spacing of 14 bases between them. The cysteine opens and the phenylalanine closes a CDR3 of 16 amino acids. The entry retains the CDR3 DNA only, 48 bases that are in frame from base 1. The library was prepared using 5' RACE. The sequencer was an Illumina HiSeq 2500. A second PCR of about 7 to 12 cycles was run with a J-beta primer mix and a sample-barcoded 5' primer. Each TCR beta cDNA molecule received a unique molecular identifier from a template-switch 5' adaptor carrying 12 random nucleotides. Each sample yielded at least 3 million CDR3-containing paired-end reads. All of the RNA was converted into first-strand cDNA using the Mint cDNA synthesis kit, with a TRBC-specific oligonucleotide serving as the primer. After uracil-DNA glycosylase treatment, a first 18-cycle PCR used universal primers M1SS and BC2_uni_R on all cDNA. Under the source paper's analysis protocol: For normalization, 1 million high-quality reads were randomly selected from each sample, with every read carrying a distinct molecular identifier. Instead of being binned into consensus sequences, reads that shared molecular identifiers were thrown out. CDR3 identification, clonotype clustering and error correction used MiTCR with a Q25 quality threshold and the strictest error-elimination algorithm. A nonparametric unseen species model with Euler transformation was used to estimate lower-bound total TCR beta diversity. TCRdb passed the public sequencing reads through fastp at Q25 and MiXCR, retaining productive beta sequences. Under each unique CDR3 protein, matching rows form one entry showing the most common genes and DNA. TCRdb, rather than the study authors, made the V and J calls. This sample lists over 600,000 distinct CDR3 sequences; roughly 41% were detected once. 25% to 30% of the sample comes from the top ten.

Donors were a few dozen systemically healthy Caucasian individuals from Russia aged roughly 6 to 90 years. Each donor gave ten milliliters of peripheral blood, collected into EDTA-treated Vacutainer tubes. Ficoll-Paque density-gradient centrifugation was used to isolate PBMCs, with at least 6 million per sample. Total RNA was extracted from PBMCs with Trizol reagent, with at least 6 micrograms obtained per sample. For every donor, an aliquot of PBMCs went through flow cytometry to measure the percentages of naive CD45RAhigh/CD27high T cells. These data belong to a study of blood T cells in healthy people across ages (dated by TCRdb to the mid-2010s). Concerning the study at large: In model experiments, roughly one uniquely barcoded TCR beta cDNA molecule per two T cells was captured by template switching. Using the same blood draw, the study looked at two additional independent replicas of 1 million unique cDNA reads for two donors, one aged 18 to 30 and the other aged 80 or older. To avoid experimental bias, donors of different ages were spread randomly across the sequencing lanes. The donors were divided into four age groups: young (average around 16 years), middle-aged (around 37), aged (around 59) and long-lived (82). To track age-related changes in TCR beta repertoire diversity, the study relied on deep sequencing normalized with unique cDNA molecular identifiers. What the study reported, not specific to this receptor: Because the CMV infection status of the donors was unknown, age-related changes in expanded clonotypes may potentially have been confounded. Because profiling used bulk unsorted PBMCs, naive and antigen-experienced compartments could not be compared conclusively. A strong correlation was found between observed TCR beta diversity and the percentage of naive T cells measured by flow cytometry. Total diversity estimates from one million sequenced T cells were considered lower bounds and underestimates. Compared with the aged group, the long-lived group had more naive CD4+ T cells, fewer expanded clones and increased TCR diversity, a pattern suggesting age selection. As age increased, observed TCR beta diversity per million T cells dropped in a roughly linear way, and a significant reduction was already evident by age about 40.

Sequencing used blood. This TCR derives from a man at least 80 years old in good health. In this chain, TRBV12-3 or TRBV12-4 is recombined with TRBJ1-3; the D gene is perhaps TRBD1, on 6 matching bases. The bases are TGTGCCAGCAGTATAACCGGGACAATCTCTGGAAACACCATATATTTT. Its translation reads: CASSITGTISGNTIYF.